These 15 T cell receptor beta chains share one sample of origin, sequenced in a study of T cells in Graves' hyperthyroidism and ophthalmopathy. Amplified TCR beta CDR3 regions came from RNA transcripts. A first-round RT-PCR of the TCR CDR3 used the HTBI primer set. TCRdb analysed the multiplex PCR reads with MiXCR anew, one entry per CDR3 protein. The sample has approximately 600,000 distinct CDR3 sequences, about a sixth seen once; the top ten hold 3.8%. The sequenced material came from blood. The receptors stem from a woman aged 25 to 39 with Graves' hyperthyroidism.

This clonotype was seen many times. The V call is TRBV3-1, the J call TRBJ2-5; perhaps D is TRBD1 or TRBD2 (6 bases each). CDR3 length equals 15 residues. CDR1 and CDR2 from the germline V gene are LGHDT and YNNKEL (reference sequence). The ends were cut back, 5 bases at V and 11 bases at J, with 24 bases in the middle. The CDR3 region has the DNA TGTGCCAGCAGCTCCTGGGGGGCCACTACCTCGGGACAGTACTTC. This translates into CASSSWGATTSGQYF.

J is TRBJ2-7 and V is TRBV30, with a tentative D call TRBD2 (6 bases). CDR1 GTSNPN and CDR2 SVGIG come from the germline V gene (reference sequence). The CDR3 covers 14 residues. V shed 4 bases and J shed 0 bases, with 13 bases lying between them. The CDR3 DNA reads as TGTGCCTGGAACGGAGGGTTGGCCTCCTACGAGCAGTACTTC. The encoded protein is CAWNGGLASYEQYF.

The chain couples TRBV9 to TRBJ2-1, with 9 nucleotides matching TRBD1. The germline gives CDR1 SGDLS, CDR2 YYNGEE. The CDR3 is made up of 12 amino acids. V was clipped by 3 bases and J by 15 bases; unmatched bases: 7. The CDR3 here is CASSAGTGWPFF. Here the CDR3 DNA reads TGTGCCAGCAGCGCCGGGACAGGGTGGCCGTTCTTC. The full variable domain, with the rest looked up from reference TRBV9 and TRBJ2-1, is DSGVTQTPKHLITATGQRVTLRCSPRSGDLSVYWYQQSLDQGLQFLIQYYNGEERAKGNILERFSAQQFPDLHSELNLSSLELGDSALYFCASSAGTGWPFFGPGTRLTVL.

This clonotype was detected many times. This chain links TRBV3-1 with TRBJ2-3, with D possibly being TRBD2 (6 bases). CDR1 is LGHDT, CDR2 YNNKEL, per germline (reference sequence). The V end lost 1 base, the J end lost 8 bases, and 22 bases lay between the germline ends. The CDR3 sequence is 17 residues long. The CDR3 spells CASSQGRLRGRPGTQYF. The DNA for the CDR3 is TGTGCCAGCAGCCAAGGCCGGCTGCGGGGTAGACCCGGTACGCAGTATTTT.

The genes are TRBV20-1 and TRBJ1-4; D not certain. Germline CDR1 DFQATT, CDR2 SNEGSKA (reference sequence). This CDR3 is built from 13 residues. V shed 5 bases and J shed 4 bases, with 11 bases lying between them. DNA of the CDR3: TGCAGTGCTTTGAAAAACAGTAATGAAAAACTGTTTTTT. Translation: CSALKNSNEKLFF.

This clonotype has a count of ten or more. The chain carries TRBV2 and TRBJ1-1; D is undetermined. Germline V gene lookup returns CDR1 SNHLY and CDR2 FYNNEI. CDR3 size: 11 residues. V was cut by 6 bases and J by 3 bases, with 5 bases left in between. CDR3 protein: CASREYTEAFF. CDR3 nucleotides: TGTGCCAGCAGGGAGTACACTGAAGCTTTCTTT. Combining the CDR3 with reference TRBV2 and TRBJ1-1 gives the whole variable domain EPEVTQTPSHQVTQMGQEVILRCVPISNHLYFYWYRQILGQKVEFLVSFYNNEISEKSEIFDDQFSVERPDGSNFTLKIRSTKLEDSAMYFCASREYTEAFFGQGTRLTVV.

This clonotype was picked up many times. The J gene is TRBJ1-1, the V gene TRBV19, with no clear D. Trimming pared 8 bases from V and 4 bases from J, leaving 17 bases between. The germline V gene has CDR1 LNHDA and CDR2 SQIVND (reference sequence). The CDR3 is made up of 14 amino acids. The CDR3 DNA reads TGTGCCAGTGTTTCTGGGGTAACGGGCACTGAAGCTTTCTTT. This sequence encodes CASVSGVTGTEAFF. The full variable domain, completed using reference TRBV19 and TRBJ1-1, is DGGITQSPKYLFRKEGQNVTLSCEQNLNHDAMYWYRQDPGQGLRLIYYSQIVNDFQKGDIAEGYSVSREKKESFPLTVTSAQKNPTAFYLCASVSGVTGTEAFFGQGTRLTVV.

This chain uses TRBV3-2 with TRBJ1-2. TRBV3-2 is annotated as a pseudogene. The CDR3 sequence is 12 residues long. The CDR3 sequence is CASSQKTGGYTF. The DNA of the CDR3 is TGTGCCAGCAGCCAAAAGACTGGTGGCTACACCTTC.

The V and J genes are TRBV29-1 and TRBJ2-7; the D is unclear. The V end was cut by 1 base, the J end by 5 bases, with 12 bases between. Germline V gene sequence: CDR1 SQVTM, CDR2 ANQGSEA. CDR3 length: 13 amino acids. The CDR3 sequence: CSVEVPLSHEQYF. The CDR3 coding sequence is TGCAGCGTTGAAGTCCCGCTATCTCACGAGCAGTACTTC.

A note on this clonotype: This could be a read error, since a much larger clone is one nucleotide away. This rearrangement joins TRBV6-4 to TRBJ1-1; tentatively, D is TRBD1 (6 bases). CDR1 MRHNA and CDR2 SNTAGT come from the germline V gene. The CDR3 sequence is 14 residues long. CDR3 nucleotides: TGTGCCAGCAGAGTTAGGGGGGACGGCACTGAAGCTTCCTTT. As protein: CASRVRGDGTEASF.

Ten or more counts support this clonotype. This chain joins TRBV7-2 and TRBJ2-1, with unresolved D. Germline V lookup: CDR1 SGHTA, CDR2 FQGNSA. This CDR3 spans 13 amino acids. The ends were cut back, 5 bases at V and 9 bases at J, with 14 bases in the middle. CDR3 DNA sequence: TGTGCCAGCAGCCAGTTGGGAATGGCTGAGCAGTTCTTC. This encodes CASSQLGMAEQFF.

This clonotype has just a few counts. V usage is TRBV20-1 and J usage is TRBJ2-1; TRBD1 matches at 8 bases. Germline V gene lookup returns CDR1 DFQATT and CDR2 SNEGSKA (reference sequence). This CDR3 region has 15 residues. The J segment lost 5 bases and the V segment lost 3 bases, leaving 9 bases of the junction unmatched. CDR3 nucleotides: TGCAGTGCTAGGACTTTGGGACAGGTAAACAATGAGCAGTTCTTC. This codes for CSARTLGQVNNEQFF.

This clonotype was counted a few times. This chain joins TRBV7-9 and TRBJ2-6; TRBD1 matches at 7 bases. CDR3 length equals 21 residues. Unmatched junction bases numbered 21, after V lost 5 bases and J lost 2 bases. Germline V lookup: CDR1 SEHNR, CDR2 FQNEAQ (reference sequence). The CDR3 sequence: CASSPSGHLPGQLTGANVLTF. The DNA of the CDR3 is TGTGCCAGCAGCCCTAGTGGTCACCTCCCGGGACAGTTAACTGGGGCCAACGTCCTGACTTTC.

This clonotype was counted a few times. The chain recombines TRBV18 with TRBJ2-7; D possibly uses TRBD1 or TRBD2 (5 bases each). The CDR3 has 15 residues. V gave up 0 bases and J gave up 7 bases, with 16 bases separating them. Germline lookup yields CDR1 KGHSH and CDR2 LQKENI. The CDR3 reads CASSPPSGTYGEQYF. Written as DNA, the CDR3 is TGTGCCAGCTCACCACCCTCAGGGACCTATGGGGAGCAGTACTTC.

In regard to this clonotype: A much larger clone sits a single nucleotide away, making a read error possible. The rearrangement uses TRBV6-5 and TRBJ2-2; D may be TRBD1 or TRBD2 (5 bases each). The CDR3 loop spans 18 amino acids. Germline CDR1 MNHEY, CDR2 SVGAGI. The CDR3 DNA sequence: TGTGCCGGCAGTTACCCGGTTTCCGGGACCGCGAACACCGGGGAGCTGTTTTTT. Protein sequence: CAGSYPVSGTANTGELFF.